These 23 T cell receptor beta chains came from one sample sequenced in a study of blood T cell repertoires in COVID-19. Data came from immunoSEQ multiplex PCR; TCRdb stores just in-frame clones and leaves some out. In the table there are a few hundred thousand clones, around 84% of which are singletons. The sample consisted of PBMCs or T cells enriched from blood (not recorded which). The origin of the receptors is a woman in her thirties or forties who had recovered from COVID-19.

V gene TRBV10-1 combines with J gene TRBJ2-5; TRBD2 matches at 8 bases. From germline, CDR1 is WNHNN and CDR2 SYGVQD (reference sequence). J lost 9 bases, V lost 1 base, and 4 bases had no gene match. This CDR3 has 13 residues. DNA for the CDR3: TGCGCCAGCAGTGAGTTTCCCGGGAGGGCCCAGTACTTC. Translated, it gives CASSEFPGRAQYF.

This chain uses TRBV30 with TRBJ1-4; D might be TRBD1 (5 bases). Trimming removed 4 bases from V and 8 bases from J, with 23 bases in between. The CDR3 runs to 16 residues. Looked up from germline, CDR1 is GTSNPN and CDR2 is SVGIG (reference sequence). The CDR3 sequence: CAWITDQGWETEKLFF. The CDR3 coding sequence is TGTGCCTGGATAACCGACCAGGGTTGGGAAACAGAAAAACTGTTTTTT.

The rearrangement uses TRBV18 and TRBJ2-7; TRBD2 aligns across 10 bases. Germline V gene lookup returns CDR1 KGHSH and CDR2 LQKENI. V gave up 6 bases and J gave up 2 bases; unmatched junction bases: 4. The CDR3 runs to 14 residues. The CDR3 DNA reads TGTGCCAGCTCGTCGGGACTAGCGACCTACGAGCAGTACTTC. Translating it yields CASSSGLATYEQYF.

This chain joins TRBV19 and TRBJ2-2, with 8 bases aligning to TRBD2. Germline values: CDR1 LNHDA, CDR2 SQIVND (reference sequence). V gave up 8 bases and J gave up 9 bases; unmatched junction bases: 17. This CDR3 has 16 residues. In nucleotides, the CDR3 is TGTGCCAGTCTGAAGACTAGCGCTACCACAGGGAGGGAGCTGTTTTTT. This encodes CASLKTSATTGRELFF. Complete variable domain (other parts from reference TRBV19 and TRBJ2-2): DGGITQSPKYLFRKEGQNVTLSCEQNLNHDAMYWYRQDPGQGLRLIYYSQIVNDFQKGDIAEGYSVSREKKESFPLTVTSAQKNPTAFYLCASLKTSATTGRELFFGEGSRLTVL.

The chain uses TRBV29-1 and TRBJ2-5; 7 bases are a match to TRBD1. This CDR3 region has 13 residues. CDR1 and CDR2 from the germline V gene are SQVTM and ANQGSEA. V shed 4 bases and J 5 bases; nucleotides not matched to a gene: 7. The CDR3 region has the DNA TGCAGCGTTGGCCCCCAGGGGGTGGAGACCCAGTACTTC. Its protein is CSVGPQGVETQYF.

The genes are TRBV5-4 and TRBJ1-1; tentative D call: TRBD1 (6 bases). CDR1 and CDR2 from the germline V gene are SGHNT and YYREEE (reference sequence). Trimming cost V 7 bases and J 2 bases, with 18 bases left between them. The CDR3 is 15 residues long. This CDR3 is CASRPQRTVNTEAFF. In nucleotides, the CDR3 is TGTGCCAGCCGTCCTCAGCGGACAGTTAACACTGAAGCTTTCTTT. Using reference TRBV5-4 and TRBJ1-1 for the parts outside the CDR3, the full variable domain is ETGVTQSPTHLIKTRGQQVTLRCSSQSGHNTVSWYQQALGQGPQFIFQYYREEENGRGNFPPRFSGLQFPNYSSELNVNALELDDSALYLCASRPQRTVNTEAFFGQGTRLTVV.

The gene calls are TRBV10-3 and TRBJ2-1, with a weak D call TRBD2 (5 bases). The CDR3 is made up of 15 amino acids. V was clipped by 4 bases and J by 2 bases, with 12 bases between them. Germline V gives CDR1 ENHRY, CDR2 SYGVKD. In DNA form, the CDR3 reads TGTGCCATCAGTGCGGGCGGGTCTACCTACAATGAGCAGTTCTTC. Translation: CAISAGGSTYNEQFF.

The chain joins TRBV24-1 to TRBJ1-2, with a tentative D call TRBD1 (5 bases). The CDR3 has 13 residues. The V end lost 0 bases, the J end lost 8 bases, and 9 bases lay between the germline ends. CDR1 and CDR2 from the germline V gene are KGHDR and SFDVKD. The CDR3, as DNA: TGTGCCACCAGTGATTTGAGGGGTGCGGGCTACACCTTC. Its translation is CATSDLRGAGYTF.

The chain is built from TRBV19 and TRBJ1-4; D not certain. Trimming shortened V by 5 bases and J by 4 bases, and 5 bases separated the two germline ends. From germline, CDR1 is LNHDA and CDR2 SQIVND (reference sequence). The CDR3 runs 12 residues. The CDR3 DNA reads TGTGCCAGTAGTTTCCGTAATGAAAAACTGTTTTTT. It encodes CASSFRNEKLFF. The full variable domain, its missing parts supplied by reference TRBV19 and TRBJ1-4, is DGGITQSPKYLFRKEGQNVTLSCEQNLNHDAMYWYRQDPGQGLRLIYYSQIVNDFQKGDIAEGYSVSREKKESFPLTVTSAQKNPTAFYLCASSFRNEKLFFGSGTQLSVL.

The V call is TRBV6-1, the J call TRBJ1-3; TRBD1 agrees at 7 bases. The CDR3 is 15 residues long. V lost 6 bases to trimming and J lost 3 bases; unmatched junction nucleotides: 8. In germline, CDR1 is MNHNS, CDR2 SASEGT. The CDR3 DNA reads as TGTGCCAGCAGCCTGGGCCGACAGGGTGGAAACACCATATATTTT. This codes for CASSLGRQGGNTIYF.

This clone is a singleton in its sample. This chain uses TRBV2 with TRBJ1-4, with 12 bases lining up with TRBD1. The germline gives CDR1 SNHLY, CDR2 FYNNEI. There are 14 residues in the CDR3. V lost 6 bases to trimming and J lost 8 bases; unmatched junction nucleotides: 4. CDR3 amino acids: CASRGTGGQEKLFF. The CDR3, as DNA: TGTGCCAGCAGAGGGACAGGGGGCCAAGAAAAACTGTTTTTT.

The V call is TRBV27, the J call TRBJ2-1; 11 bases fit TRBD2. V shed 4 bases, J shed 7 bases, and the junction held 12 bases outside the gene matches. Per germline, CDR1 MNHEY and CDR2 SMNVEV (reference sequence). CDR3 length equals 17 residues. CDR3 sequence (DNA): TGTGCCAGCAGTTCGGGACTAGCGGACGCCTTTTGGAATGAGCAGTTCTTC. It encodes CASSSGLADAFWNEQFF.

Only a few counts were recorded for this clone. This chain's CDR3 is CASSERLGTGREAFF. In DNA, the CDR3 is TGCGCCAGCAGCGAAAGACTCGGGACAGGCCGGGAAGCTTTCTTT. The chain joins TRBV10-1 to TRBJ1-1, with 8 positions matching TRBD1. The CDR3 extends over 15 amino acids. V dropped 6 bases and J dropped 8; count of bases not matched to a gene: 14. Germline V CDR1 and CDR2: WNHNN, SYGVQD (reference sequence).

CDR3 in DNA: TGTGCCAGCAGCAAAGGGAGCGGGTGGGGCACAGATACGCAGTATTTT. This sequence encodes CASSKGSGWGTDTQYF. The chain is built from TRBV27 and TRBJ2-3; the D gene is possibly TRBD2 (6 bases). In germline, CDR1 is MNHEY, CDR2 SMNVEV (reference sequence). This CDR3 has 16 amino acids. Deletions cut 6 bases from V and 1 base from J, with 17 bases between.

The CDR3 DNA is TGTGCCAGCAGCTTTTCGACTAGCGTTAACACCGGGGAGCTGTTTTTT. It yields the protein CASSFSTSVNTGELFF. The V and J genes are TRBV11-2 and TRBJ2-2, with 8 positions matching TRBD2. The germline CDR1 and CDR2 sequences are SGHAT and FQNNGV. V dropped 3 bases and J dropped 2; count of bases not matched to a gene: 5. The CDR3 spans 16 residues.

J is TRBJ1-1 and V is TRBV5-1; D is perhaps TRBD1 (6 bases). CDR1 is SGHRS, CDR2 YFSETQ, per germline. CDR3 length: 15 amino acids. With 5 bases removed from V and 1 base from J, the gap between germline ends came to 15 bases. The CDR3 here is CASRPLQGPNTEAFF. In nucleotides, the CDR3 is TGCGCCAGCAGGCCCTTACAGGGCCCGAACACTGAAGCTTTCTTT.

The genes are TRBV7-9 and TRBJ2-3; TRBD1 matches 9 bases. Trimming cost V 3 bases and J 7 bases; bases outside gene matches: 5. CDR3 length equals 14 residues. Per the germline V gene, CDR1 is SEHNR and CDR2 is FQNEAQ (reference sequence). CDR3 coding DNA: TGTGCCAGCAGCTTTCCGGGACAGGGTTATACGCAGTATTTT. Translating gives CASSFPGQGYTQYF.

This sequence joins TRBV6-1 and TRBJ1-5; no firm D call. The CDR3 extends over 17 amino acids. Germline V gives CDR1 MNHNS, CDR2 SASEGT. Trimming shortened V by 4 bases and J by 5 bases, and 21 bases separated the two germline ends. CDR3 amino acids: CASSAIILEDGYQPQHF. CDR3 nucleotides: TGTGCCAGCAGTGCAATAATCCTAGAAGACGGGTATCAGCCCCAGCATTTT.

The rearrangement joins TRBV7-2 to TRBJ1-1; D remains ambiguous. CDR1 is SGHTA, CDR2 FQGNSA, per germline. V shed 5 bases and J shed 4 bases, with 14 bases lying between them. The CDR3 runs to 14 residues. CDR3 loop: CASSPLGSATEAFF. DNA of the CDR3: TGTGCCAGCAGCCCCCTGGGCAGTGCCACTGAAGCTTTCTTT. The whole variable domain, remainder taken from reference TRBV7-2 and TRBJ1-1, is GAGVSQSPSNKVTEKGKDVELRCDPISGHTALYWYRQSLGQGLEFLIYFQGNSAPDKSGLPSDRFSAERTGGSVSTLTIQRTQQEDSAVYLCASSPLGSATEAFFGQGTRLTVV.

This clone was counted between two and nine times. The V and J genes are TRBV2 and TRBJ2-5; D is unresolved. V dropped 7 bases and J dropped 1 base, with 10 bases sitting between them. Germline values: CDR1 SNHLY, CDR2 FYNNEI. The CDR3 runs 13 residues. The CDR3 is CASTIDIQETQYF. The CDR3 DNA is TGTGCCAGCACGATAGACATCCAAGAGACCCAGTACTTC. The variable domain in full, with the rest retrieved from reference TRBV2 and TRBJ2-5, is EPEVTQTPSHQVTQMGQEVILRCVPISNHLYFYWYRQILGQKVEFLVSFYNNEISEKSEIFDDQFSVERPDGSNFTLKIRSTKLEDSAMYFCASTIDIQETQYFGPGTRLLVL.

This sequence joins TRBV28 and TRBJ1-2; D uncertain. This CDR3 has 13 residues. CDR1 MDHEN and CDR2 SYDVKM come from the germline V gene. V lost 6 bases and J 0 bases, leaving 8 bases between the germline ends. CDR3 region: CASSLGTNYGYTF. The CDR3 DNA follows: TGTGCCAGCAGCCTTGGCACTAACTATGGCTACACCTTC.

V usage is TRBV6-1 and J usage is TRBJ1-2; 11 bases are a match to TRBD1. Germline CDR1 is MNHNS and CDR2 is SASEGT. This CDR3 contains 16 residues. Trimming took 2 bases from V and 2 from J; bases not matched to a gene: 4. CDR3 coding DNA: TGTGCCAGCAGTGAACGGGACAGGGGGGAGAACTATGGCTACACCTTC. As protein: CASSERDRGENYGYTF.

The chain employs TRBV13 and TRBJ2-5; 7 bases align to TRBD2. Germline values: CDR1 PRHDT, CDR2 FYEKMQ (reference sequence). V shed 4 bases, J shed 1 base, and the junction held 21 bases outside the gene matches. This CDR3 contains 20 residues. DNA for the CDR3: TGTGCCAGCAGCTCCCTTGTCCCCCCGCCGGGAGGCCCGGTCCAAGAGACCCAGTACTTC. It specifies CASSSLVPPPGGPVQETQYF.